What follows is one T cell receptor beta chain and its context. Germline CDR1 MNHEY, CDR2 SMNVEV (reference sequence). Trimming removed 2 bases from V and 8 bases from J, with 7 bases in between. The CDR3 has 12 amino acids. Naive CD8 cells lacked CD45RO, underwent positive selection for CCR7 and left out terminally differentiated effector memory CD45RA+ cells. This sample is part of a study of shared clonotypes between healthy human individuals. Across the whole study: The donor pool was made up of two women and a few men aged 18 to 49.

Sequenced by immunoSEQ multiplex PCR; TCRdb stores in-frame clones only, minus some. The table records some 2,000,000 clones, about 95% of them present only once. Sequenced sample: naive CD8+ T cells sorted from blood. V usage is TRBV27 and J usage is TRBJ2-1; no definite D call. The TCR originated in a young man in good health. CDR3 in amino acids: CASSLGFHEQFF. CDR3 coding DNA: TGTGCCAGCAGTTTAGGGTTCCATGAGCAGTTCTTC.